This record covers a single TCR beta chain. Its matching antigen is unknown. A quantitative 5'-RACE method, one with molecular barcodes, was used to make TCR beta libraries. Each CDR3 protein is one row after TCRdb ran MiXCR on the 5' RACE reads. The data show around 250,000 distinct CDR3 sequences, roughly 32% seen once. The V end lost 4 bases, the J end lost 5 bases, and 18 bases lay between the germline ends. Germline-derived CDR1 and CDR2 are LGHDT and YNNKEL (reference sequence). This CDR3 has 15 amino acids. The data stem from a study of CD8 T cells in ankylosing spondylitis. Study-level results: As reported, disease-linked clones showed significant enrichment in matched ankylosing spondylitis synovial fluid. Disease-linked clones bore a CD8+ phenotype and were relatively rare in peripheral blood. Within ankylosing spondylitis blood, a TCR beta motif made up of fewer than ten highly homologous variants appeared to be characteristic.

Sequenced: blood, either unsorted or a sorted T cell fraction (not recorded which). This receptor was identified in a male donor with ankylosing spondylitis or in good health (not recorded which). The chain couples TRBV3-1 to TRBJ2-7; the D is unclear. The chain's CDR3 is CASSPQTADLDEQYF. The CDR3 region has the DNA TGTGCCAGCAGCCCTCAGACGGCGGATCTAGACGAGCAGTACTTC.